This TCR beta chain is drawn from a study of vaccination and CD4 T cells after COVID-19. The wider study: Convalescent individuals numbered four females and six males, two being Hispanic. Cultures serving as controls received a peptide pool (CEFX or HIV-1 Nef) or no peptide.

Once obtained from cultured CD4+ T cells, the DNA was sequenced using the Oncomine TCR Beta short-read assay. TCRdb reprocessed the PCR reads with MiXCR, giving one entry per CDR3 protein. The sample yields 2,500 to 3,500 distinct CDR3 sequences, about 76% seen once. As for treatment: approximately 10-day PBMC culture with coronavirus spike peptide pools or control peptides (ViraFEST assay). Expanded clonotypes were found by TCR sequencing after peptide-pool stimulation (ViraFEST). Points on this clonotype: Its antigen remains unidentified.

CDR1 KGHDR and CDR2 SFDVKD come from the germline V gene. The CDR3 consists of 15 residues. The ends were cut back, 3 bases at V and 4 bases at J, with 14 bases in the middle. Specimen: CD4+ T cells from blood, cultured in vitro. This chain connects TRBV24-1 to TRBJ1-2, with a possible D match to TRBD1 (6 bases). The sequence came from a human donor who had recovered from COVID-19. The CDR3 DNA is TGTGCCACCAGTGATCCCACGAGAGGGGGCTATGGCTACACCTTC. It encodes CATSDPTRGGYGYTF.